This T cell receptor (beta chain) emerged from a study of blood T cell repertoires in COVID-19. For the study at large: The United States, Italy and Spain provided the acute and convalescent COVID-19 samples. PBMCs, B-cell-depleted T cells, or T cells provided the cDNA or gDNA that made up the material.

In the original processing: Reference gene primer amplification in the assay estimated nucleated cell counts. The data were produced by immunoSEQ multiplex PCR, yet TCRdb's version contains in-frame clones alone and is incomplete. V and J calls and clone size are given by that table; D and trimming were obtained from the DNA. The sample includes around 170,000 clones, roughly 90% of them seen just once. The V gene lost 5 bases and the J gene lost 0 bases, with 11 bases spanning the gap. Per germline, CDR1 ENHRY and CDR2 SYGVKD. This CDR3 has 15 residues. The receptor was derived from a man aged 60-69 years with acute or convalescent COVID-19. The specimen was peripheral blood. The chain links TRBV10-3 to TRBJ1-5, with D possibly TRBD1 on 6 matching bases. The DNA for the CDR3 is TGTGCCATCAGTAATGGACAGTATAGCAATCAGCCCCAGCATTTT. Its translation is CAISNGQYSNQPQHF.